These 13 T cell receptor beta chains originate from one sample sequenced in a study of blood T cell repertoires in COVID-19. Sequencing used immunoSEQ multiplex PCR; TCRdb keeps in-frame clones, though not all of them. The sample shows approximately 140,000 clones, 70% to 90% of them seen only once. Sequencing was performed on peripheral blood. The receptor set was obtained from a woman aged 60-75 years with COVID-19, enrolled during active disease.

This chain uses TRBV13 with TRBJ1-1, with a possible D match to TRBD1 (6 bases). The germline V gene has CDR1 PRHDT and CDR2 FYEKMQ (reference sequence). V lost 4 bases, J lost 3 bases, and 15 bases lay in between. This CDR3 spans 15 amino acids. CDR3 amino acids: CASSSRKGGHTEAFF. The CDR3 bases are TGTGCCAGCAGCTCCAGGAAGGGGGGGCACACTGAAGCTTTCTTT.

The genes are TRBV7-9 and TRBJ2-7; 8 bases agree with TRBD1. Germline lookup yields CDR1 SEHNR and CDR2 FQNEAQ (reference sequence). The CDR3 loop spans 14 amino acids. V lost 4 bases, J lost 5 bases, and 7 bases stayed unmatched. CDR3 residues: CASSWGQDLDEQYF. The CDR3 DNA reads as TGTGCCAGCAGCTGGGGACAGGACCTTGACGAGCAGTACTTC. The complete variable domain, with remaining parts taken from reference TRBV7-9 and TRBJ2-7, reads DTGVSQNPRHKITKRGQNVTFRCDPISEHNRLYWYRQTLGQGPEFLTYFQNEAQLEKSRLLSDRFSAERPKGSFSTLEIQRTEQGDSAMYLCASSWGQDLDEQYFGPGTRLTVT.

V and J are TRBV20-1 and TRBJ2-3; TRBD2 matches 9 bases. CDR1 and CDR2 from the germline V gene are DFQATT and SNEGSKA (reference sequence). This CDR3 comprises 14 residues. V was clipped by 3 bases and J by 3 bases; unmatched bases: 4. The CDR3 protein is CSASGLAGTDTQYF. DNA for the CDR3: TGCAGTGCTAGTGGGCTAGCGGGGACAGATACGCAGTATTTT.

The gene calls are TRBV30 and TRBJ1-4, with a weak D call TRBD1 (6 bases). The germline V gene encodes CDR1 GTSNPN and CDR2 SVGIG (reference sequence). The CDR3 spans 14 residues. V shed 6 bases and J shed 3 bases, with 14 bases lying between them. CDR3 loop: CACNTGLANEKLFF. The CDR3 DNA follows: TGTGCCTGTAACACAGGGTTGGCTAATGAAAAACTGTTTTTT.

This chain links TRBV5-1 with TRBJ1-4; 8 bases are shared with TRBD1. This CDR3 has 15 amino acids. Trimming cost V 4 bases and J 4 bases; bases outside gene matches: 6. Germline loops: CDR1 SGHRS, CDR2 YFSETQ. CDR3 in DNA: TGCGCCAGCAGCGCCCAGGGGGCTAATAATGAAAAACTGTTTTTT. This gives the protein CASSAQGANNEKLFF.

This chain connects TRBV7-3 to TRBJ1-2; weak D call: TRBD1 (6 bases). This CDR3 spans 15 amino acids. Trimming pared 5 bases from V and 0 bases from J, leaving 13 bases between. Germline assignment: CDR1 SGHTA and CDR2 FQGTGA. The CDR3 nucleotides read TGTGCCAGCAGCCCCCAGACAGGAGCTAACTATGGCTACACCTTC. Amino acids: CASSPQTGANYGYTF.

This sequence joins TRBV5-4 and TRBJ1-1; TRBD1 agrees at 10 bases. The V gene's germline CDR1 is SGHNT and CDR2 YYREEE (reference sequence). CDR3 length: 15 residues. The V segment lost 5 bases and the J segment 0 bases; nucleotides outside the gene matches: 4. In nucleotides, the CDR3 is TGTGCCAGCAGGGGACAGGGGCCGTTGAACACTGAAGCTTTCTTT. Translation gives CASRGQGPLNTEAFF.

Written as DNA, the CDR3 is TGCGCCAGCAGCTTCCAGACAGGGGGATTGCGGCCCCAGCATTTT. Translating it yields CASSFQTGGLRPQHF. The chain uses TRBV4-1 and TRBJ1-5, with 9 positions matching TRBD1. Unmatched junction bases numbered 11, after V lost 5 bases and J lost 9 bases. Germline V gives CDR1 MGHRA, CDR2 YSYEKL. The CDR3 sequence is 15 residues long.

This chain links TRBV10-3 with TRBJ2-5; D may be TRBD1 (6 bases). The V gene lost 4 bases and the J gene lost 1 base, with 13 bases spanning the gap. Germline values: CDR1 ENHRY, CDR2 SYGVKD. This CDR3 has 15 amino acids. DNA of the CDR3: TGTGCCATCAGTGCTACACGACAGGCCCAAGAGACCCAGTACTTC. It translates to CAISATRQAQETQYF.

The rearrangement joins TRBV5-1 to TRBJ2-3; the match to TRBD1 covers 8 bases. Germline-derived CDR1 and CDR2 are SGHRS and YFSETQ. The CDR3 is 16 residues long. J gave up 3 bases and V 1 base, and 7 bases lay outside the gene matches. For the CDR3, the DNA is TGCGCCAGCAGCTTGAATCCAGGGGGCGCGACAGATACGCAGTATTTT. This encodes CASSLNPGGATDTQYF.

This chain links TRBV9 with TRBJ2-3; 8 bases align to TRBD2. Germline V gives CDR1 SGDLS, CDR2 YYNGEE. The V segment lost 0 bases and the J segment 3 bases; nucleotides outside the gene matches: 6. The CDR3 has 16 residues. The CDR3 DNA reads as TGTGCCAGCAGCGTAGATCCGGGCGGGGGGACAGATACGCAGTATTTT. It translates to CASSVDPGGGTDTQYF.

This clone turned up a few times. The V gene is TRBV9, the J gene TRBJ2-2; D is unclear. V was shortened by 0 bases and J by 4 bases, with 10 bases between the two germline ends. Per the germline V gene, CDR1 is SGDLS and CDR2 is YYNGEE. CDR3 size: 15 residues. For the CDR3, the DNA is TGTGCCAGCAGCGTAGCTAGTTGGAGCACCGGGGAGCTGTTTTTT. Translated, it gives CASSVASWSTGELFF.

The genes are TRBV6-6 and TRBJ1-6, with a tentative D call TRBD1 (5 bases). The CDR3 is 16 amino acids. The germline CDR1 and CDR2 sequences are MNHNY and SVGAGI (reference sequence). V lost 2 bases and J 9 bases, leaving 17 bases between the germline ends. The CDR3 protein is CASSYGVGGNGSPLHF. DNA of the CDR3: TGTGCCAGCAGTTACGGGGTGGGGGGGAACGGTTCACCCCTCCACTTT.